The rows below give T cell receptor beta chains drawn from one sample of a study of shared clonotypes between healthy human individuals. This table comes from immunoSEQ multiplex PCR, and its TCRdb copy is limited to in-frame clones, with some not included. The sample consists of about 800,000 clones, about 96% of them appearing once. Material: naive CD8+ T cells sorted from blood. Source of these receptors: a young man in good health. The CDR3 runs from the conserved cysteine through the conserved F or W. Each record gives: CDR3 DNA, CDR3 protein, D gene, clone size, J gene, V gene. A D gene is named only where the DNA matches it firmly. The size of a clone is reported for some rows only, either as once, few or many, or as a class for expanded clones.

TGTGCCAGCAGCCCCAACAGCGGGAGCTACGAGCAGTACTTC | CASSPNSGSYEQYF | TRBD2 | - | TRBJ2-7 | TRBV7-9
TGTGCCATCAGTGATCCACAGCTCGGGCCTTATGGCTACACCTTC | CAISDPQLGPYGYTF | - | - | TRBJ1-2 | TRBV10-3
TGTGCCAGCAGCTTAGGGCCGTGGGGTCAGCCCCAGCATTTT | CASSLGPWGQPQHF | - | - | TRBJ1-5 | TRBV11-2
TGTGCCAGCAGCGCCAGGGGTATTGGATCCTACGAGCAGTACTTC | CASSARGIGSYEQYF | - | - | TRBJ2-7 | TRBV11-2
TGTGCCGGGGGAAGGCAGGAGTTCCTAATTGGTGGCTACACCTTC | CAGGRQEFLIGGYTF | - | - | TRBJ1-2 | TRBV6-1
TGCGCCAGCAGCTCACAGACATTCACCTACGAGCAGTACTTC | CASSSQTFTYEQYF | - | - | TRBJ2-7 | TRBV4-1
TGTGCCAGCAGCGCCTCTGAGCGCGGCACTGAAGCTTTCTTT | CASSASERGTEAFF | - | - | TRBJ1-1 | TRBV9
TGTGCCAGCAGCCATGAGCCAGGGGAAACCTACAATGAGCAGTTCTTC | CASSHEPGETYNEQFF | - | - | TRBJ2-1 | TRBV11-2
TGTGCCAGCGGACTAGAAACCGGGGAGCTGTTTTTT | CASGLETGELFF | TRBD2 | - | TRBJ2-2 | TRBV27
TGTGCCAGCAGGGACAGCTTTGATGAGCAGTTCTTC | CASRDSFDEQFF | - | - | TRBJ2-1 | TRBV7-9
TGCGCCAGCAGCCGCTGGGAGACTAGCGCCTACGAGCAGTACTTC | CASSRWETSAYEQYF | TRBD2 | - | TRBJ2-7 | TRBV4-1
TGTGCCAGCAGTTGGGGGGGCCAGGGCTCCTACAATGAGCAGTTCTTC | CASSWGGQGSYNEQFF | - | once | TRBJ2-1 | TRBV6-5
TGTGCCAGCAGCCAACTAGCGGGAAAAAATGAGCAGTTCTTC | CASSQLAGKNEQFF | TRBD2 | once | TRBJ2-1 | TRBV28
TGCGCCAGCAGCACGAATTTAGGACGTCACAAAGTCGGGCCATTC | CASSTNLGRHKVGPF | - | - | TRBJ2-6 | TRBV4-3
TGTGCCAGCAGTGAACGCGGACTAGCCGTAGCCAAAAACATTCAGTACTTC | CASSERGLAVAKNIQYF | TRBD2 | - | TRBJ2-4 | TRBV27
TGTGCCAGTAGTATTCTTTCAGGAATTTCCAATCAGCCCCAGCATTTT | CASSILSGISNQPQHF | - | - | TRBJ1-5 | TRBV19
TGTGCCAGCAGTGAAGCGCTGAGGATAGGAGAGATCTATGGCTACACCTTC | CASSEALRIGEIYGYTF | - | - | TRBJ1-2 | TRBV2
TGTGCAAGTCGCTTAGTACTTAGGACTCCTCAAGAGACCCAGTACTTC | CASRLVLRTPQETQYF | - | - | TRBJ2-5 | TRBV12-2
TGTGCCAGCAGTGCCCTCCAAGGGGACAATCAGCCCCAGCATTTT | CASSALQGDNQPQHF | - | - | TRBJ1-5 | TRBV2
TGTGCCAGCAGTTACGGGGGAGTAGGGGAGCTGTTTTTT | CASSYGGVGELFF | - | - | TRBJ2-2 | TRBV6-5
TGTGCCACCAGCCGGGTCCCAACTAATGAAAAACTGTTTTTT | CATSRVPTNEKLFF | - | once | TRBJ1-4 | TRBV10-3
TGTGCCAGCAGTTTTCGAGCTAATGAAAAACTGTTTTTT | CASSFRANEKLFF | - | - | TRBJ1-4 | TRBV27
TGTGCCAGCAGCGCCGGTCCCCTCTACGAGCAGTACTTC | CASSAGPLYEQYF | - | once | TRBJ2-7 | TRBV7-9
TGTGCCAGCAGCTTGTTGACAGAAGCAGATACGCAGTATTTT | CASSLLTEADTQYF | - | - | TRBJ2-3 | TRBV5-5
TGTGCCAGCAGTAACAGGGCCGCGGGCTACACCTTC | CASSNRAAGYTF | - | - | TRBJ1-2 | TRBV11-2
TGCAGCGTTGTGGGGCGCGGGTACGAGCAGTACTTC | CSVVGRGYEQYF | - | few | TRBJ2-7 | TRBV29-1
TGTGCCAGCAGCTTGGGAGCGGGAGTTGTCTACGAGCAGTACTTC | CASSLGAGVVYEQYF | TRBD2 | - | TRBJ2-7 | TRBV11-2
TGTGCCAGCAGCCCAGGGCCCTATGGCTACACCTTC | CASSPGPYGYTF | - | - | TRBJ1-2 | TRBV6-5
TGTGCCAGCAGTTACTCGGGGCAGGTTACAAACACTGAAGCTTTCTTT | CASSYSGQVTNTEAFF | - | - | TRBJ1-1 | TRBV6-5
TGTGCCAGCAGCTTCGCTAGCTCCACAGATACGCAGTATTTT | CASSFASSTDTQYF | - | - | TRBJ2-3 | TRBV7-2
TGTGCCAGCAGCTTAGGCCCCGACAGGATGAACACTGAAGCTTTCTTT | CASSLGPDRMNTEAFF | - | - | TRBJ1-1 | TRBV7-9
TGTGCCAGCAGCTTAAGCGGGACTTCCTACAATGAGCAGTTCTTC | CASSLSGTSYNEQFF | - | - | TRBJ2-1 | TRBV7-3
TGTGCCAGCAGTACAGGCGTGGTAGAGACCCAGTACTTC | CASSTGVVETQYF | - | - | TRBJ2-5 | TRBV2
TGTGCCAGCAGTACACCCCGTCGCTACGAGCAGTACTTC | CASSTPRRYEQYF | - | - | TRBJ2-7 | TRBV28
TGTGCCACCAGCAGAGATCACGGGTCGACTGAAGCTTTCTTT | CATSRDHGSTEAFF | - | - | TRBJ1-1 | TRBV15
TGTGCCAGCAGCTTAGAGGCTCCTGCCGGCTACGAGCAGTACTTC | CASSLEAPAGYEQYF | - | - | TRBJ2-7 | TRBV11-2
TGTGCCAGCAGCCCCACCAATCAGCCCCAGCATTTT | CASSPTNQPQHF | - | - | TRBJ1-5 | TRBV7-9
TGCAGCGTTGAAGGGAGGCCCTTCGGGGGGCAAGGTACTGAAGCTTTCTTT | CSVEGRPFGGQGTEAFF | - | - | TRBJ1-1 | TRBV29-1
TGTGCCTGGAGTGTAACGAGCGCTTTTTACAATGAGCAGTTCTTC | CAWSVTSAFYNEQFF | - | - | TRBJ2-1 | TRBV30
TGCGCCAGCAGCTTGCTCGCAGGGGCAGAGGAGACCCAGTACTTC | CASSLLAGAEETQYF | - | once | TRBJ2-5 | TRBV5-1
TGTGCCAGCAGCCAAGGACTAGCGAGGAACAATGAGCAGTTCTTC | CASSQGLARNNEQFF | TRBD2 | - | TRBJ2-1 | TRBV13